The next 26 T cell receptor beta chains were all read from a single sample in a study of Ad26.COV2.S vaccination and SARS-CoV-2 variants. Profiled with immunoSEQ multiplex PCR; TCRdb holds only in-frame clones, not every one. The data show about half a million clones, about 89% seen once. Treatment of the sample: 19 received Ad26.COV2.S at low or high dose, single or two shots; several received placebo; per-sample allocation not given. After the first vaccine or placebo injection, samples were drawn on day 63. The sequencing used peripheral blood, collected in a trial of Ad26.COV2.S vaccine versus placebo. The receptors were sampled from a person aged 18 to 65 who received the Ad26.COV2.S COVID-19 vaccine or a placebo.

The rearrangement uses TRBV6-5 and TRBJ1-5, with D unresolved. CDR3 length: 13 amino acids. Trimming removed 5 bases at V and 6 bases at J, with 11 bases between. Germline CDR1 MNHEY, CDR2 SVGAGI. The CDR3 region has the DNA TGTGCCAGCAGTCGAGGGTATCGTCAGCCCCAGCATTTT. Translating it yields CASSRGYRQPQHF.

The chain has TRBV5-8 and TRBJ2-7; tentative D call: TRBD2 (5 bases). CDR3 length: 14 residues. Trimming removed 4 bases from V and 2 bases from J, with 13 bases in between. CDR1 SGHTS and CDR2 YDEGEE come from the germline V gene. CDR3 sequence: CASSPDLKTYEQYF. Here the CDR3 DNA reads TGTGCCAGCAGCCCGGACTTGAAGACCTACGAGCAGTACTTC. The entire variable domain, with the rest obtained from reference TRBV5-8 and TRBJ2-7, is as follows: EAGVTQSPTHLIKTRGQQATLRCSPISGHTSVYWYQQALGLGLQFLLWYDEGEERNRGNFPPRFSGRQFPNYSSELNVNALELEDSALYLCASSPDLKTYEQYFGPGTRLTVT.

The chain combines TRBV10-3 with TRBJ2-7; 8 nucleotides match TRBD1. V gave up 4 bases and J gave up 4 bases; unmatched junction bases: 3. This CDR3 has 13 residues. Germline lookup yields CDR1 ENHRY and CDR2 SYGVKD. CDR3 bases: TGTGCCATCAGTGGTCAGGGGGCTTACGAGCAGTACTTC. Its protein product is CAISGQGAYEQYF.

The chain has TRBV6-6 and TRBJ1-2; D gene ambiguous. Germline V gene lookup returns CDR1 MNHNY and CDR2 SVGAGI (reference sequence). CDR3 size: 12 residues. V was pared by 5 bases and J by 7 bases, with 11 bases between. The CDR3 loop is CASSGVEGGYTF. In DNA, the CDR3 is TGTGCCAGCAGTGGAGTCGAGGGTGGCTACACCTTC.

The genes are TRBV6-5 and TRBJ2-2, with 7 positions matching TRBD1. Unmatched junction bases numbered 9, after V lost 4 bases and J lost 7 bases. Germline loops: CDR1 MNHEY, CDR2 SVGAGI. The CDR3 consists of 15 residues. CDR3 DNA sequence: TGTGCCAGCAGTTCACCGACAGGGTCAAACGGGGAGCTGTTTTTT. Residues: CASSSPTGSNGELFF.

The chain employs TRBV18 and TRBJ1-1; possibly TRBD1 for D (5 bases). This CDR3 is built from 15 residues. Per germline, CDR1 KGHSH and CDR2 LQKENI. Trimming removed 3 bases from V and 3 bases from J, with 14 bases in between. In DNA, the CDR3 is TGTGCCAGCTCACCGCTGTCAGGGAGGGACACTGAAGCTTTCTTT. This translates into CASSPLSGRDTEAFF.

The chain links TRBV2 to TRBJ2-7; D gene unclear. Germline assignment: CDR1 SNHLY and CDR2 FYNNEI. Trimming removed 1 base from V and 4 bases from J, with 2 bases in between. This CDR3 has 11 amino acids. CDR3 sequence (DNA): TGTGCCAGCAGTGAAGATTACGAGCAGTACTTC. It encodes CASSEDYEQYF.

This rearrangement joins TRBV28 to TRBJ1-5; D unclear. The V gene lost 7 bases and the J gene lost 5 bases, with 9 bases spanning the gap. The CDR3 covers 12 residues. CDR1 is MDHEN, CDR2 SYDVKM, per germline. The CDR3 DNA follows: TGTGCCAGCACAAGCCAGTATCAGCCCCAGCATTTT. This codes for CASTSQYQPQHF.

CDR3 sequence (DNA): TGCGCCAGCAGCCAACGTCAGGGGGAAGGCTACACCTTC. Protein: CASSQRQGEGYTF. The chain links TRBV4-3 to TRBJ1-2; 7 bases line up with TRBD1. Looked up from germline, CDR1 is LGHNA and CDR2 is YSLEER. V shed 2 bases and J 8 bases; nucleotides not matched to a gene: 5. The CDR3 runs 13 residues.

CDR3 sequence: CASTRTGSNTEAFF. As DNA, the CDR3 is TGTGCCAGCACTCGGACAGGGTCGAACACTGAAGCTTTCTTT. The chain uses TRBV6-5 and TRBJ1-1; 8 bases agree with TRBD1. J gave up 1 base and V 7 bases, and 5 bases lay outside the gene matches. In germline, CDR1 is MNHEY, CDR2 SVGAGI. The CDR3 extends over 14 amino acids.

The chain uses TRBV4-3 and TRBJ1-1; D is undetermined. V was cut by 0 bases and J by 0 bases, with 14 bases left in between. The germline CDR1 and CDR2 sequences are LGHNA and YSLEER. The CDR3 totals 17 residues. The CDR3, as DNA: TGCGCCAGCAGCCAAGATAGGGCCAGTCACTTGAACACTGAAGCTTTCTTT. Translated: CASSQDRASHLNTEAFF.

The rearrangement uses TRBV28 and TRBJ2-1; D perhaps matches TRBD2 (6 bases). The V and J ends lost 2 bases and 5 bases respectively, with 7 bases between them. This CDR3 has 13 amino acids. In germline, CDR1 is MDHEN, CDR2 SYDVKM. DNA for the CDR3: TGTGCCAGCAGTTTAGTAGCGGACAATGAGCAGTTCTTC. It translates to CASSLVADNEQFF.

This chain links TRBV13 with TRBJ2-7; D remains unclear. V was cut by 0 bases and J by 5 bases, with 14 bases left in between. Germline CDR1 PRHDT, CDR2 FYEKMQ (reference sequence). CDR3 size: 15 residues. The CDR3 region is CASSLGSRRLDEQYF. CDR3 sequence (DNA): TGTGCCAGCAGCTTAGGATCCCGCAGGTTAGACGAGCAGTACTTC. Filled out from reference TRBV13 and TRBJ2-7, the complete variable domain reads AAGVIQSPRHLIKEKRETATLKCYPIPRHDTVYWYQQGPGQDPQFLISFYEKMQSDKGSIPDRFSAQQFSDYHSELNMSSLELGDSALYFCASSLGSRRLDEQYFGPGTRLTVT.

This sequence joins TRBV5-1 and TRBJ2-3, with TRBD2 identical over 7 bases. The CDR3 is 15 residues long. CDR1 SGHRS and CDR2 YFSETQ come from the germline V gene. The J segment lost 0 bases and the V segment lost 2 bases, leaving 3 bases of the junction unmatched. The CDR3 spells CASSFRRGSTDTQYF. DNA for the CDR3: TGCGCCAGCAGCTTTCGGCGGGGGAGCACAGATACGCAGTATTTT.

The rearrangement uses TRBV27 and TRBJ2-1, with D perhaps assigned TRBD1 or TRBD2 (6 bases each). There are 16 residues in the CDR3. Germline V gene sequence: CDR1 MNHEY, CDR2 SMNVEV (reference sequence). Trimming cost V 5 bases and J 0 bases, with 14 bases left between them. The chain's CDR3 is CASSHLGGYSYNEQFF. As DNA, the CDR3 is TGTGCCAGCAGTCATTTAGGGGGGTACTCCTACAATGAGCAGTTCTTC.

Details on this clone: The identical CDR3 is also encoded by other nucleotide sequences in the sample. The gene calls are TRBV28 and TRBJ2-7; TRBD1 matches at 9 bases. From germline, CDR1 is MDHEN and CDR2 SYDVKM. The CDR3 has 13 amino acids. Trimming at V came to 3 bases and at J to 3 bases, leaving 0 bases not matched to a gene. CDR3 DNA: TGTGCCAGCAGTTTGGACAGGGGCTACGAGCAGTACTTC. Translating gives CASSLDRGYEQYF. Combining the CDR3 with reference TRBV28 and TRBJ2-7 gives the whole variable domain DVKVTQSSRYLVKRTGEKVFLECVQDMDHENMFWYRQDPGLGLRLIYFSYDVKMKEKGDIPEGYSVSREKKERFSLILESASTNQTSMYLCASSLDRGYEQYFGPGTRLTVT.

V and J are TRBV10-3 and TRBJ2-7, with D possibly TRBD1 on 5 matching bases. V shed 0 bases and J shed 3 bases, with 9 bases lying between them. This CDR3 is built from 14 residues. Germline CDR1 and CDR2: ENHRY and SYGVKD. The CDR3 is CAISESTVDYEQYF. The DNA of the CDR3 is TGTGCCATCAGTGAGTCGACAGTAGACTACGAGCAGTACTTC.

This chain connects TRBV3-1 (or the pseudogene TRBV3-2) to TRBJ1-2, with D tentatively TRBD1 (5 bases). The V gene's germline CDR1 is LGHDT and CDR2 YNNKEL (reference sequence). The V end was cut by 3 bases, the J end by 4 bases, with 15 bases between. The CDR3 has 15 amino acids. CDR3: CASSHGSLGTYGYTF. The CDR3 bases are TGTGCCAGCAGCCATGGTTCACTCGGGACCTATGGCTACACCTTC.

This clone was recorded once. CDR3 nucleotides: TGCGCCAGCAGCTTAGGGACCTCTTCTAGGGTGGGCTATGGCTACACCTTC. Translation gives CASSLGTSSRVGYGYTF. This chain uses TRBV5-1 with TRBJ1-2; tentative D call: TRBD1 (5 bases). Between the trimmed V and J ends, which lost 2 bases and 4 bases, there was a span of 21 bases. The CDR3 totals 17 residues. Per germline, CDR1 SGHRS and CDR2 YFSETQ.

This sequence joins TRBV5-6 and TRBJ2-3; possible D gene TRBD1, 6 bases. This CDR3 has 12 amino acids. V was pared by 5 bases and J by 3 bases, with 7 bases between. Per the germline V gene, CDR1 is SGHDT and CDR2 is YYEEEE. The CDR3 coding sequence is TGTGCCAGCAGTACAGGGACAGATACGCAGTATTTT. Encoded protein: CASSTGTDTQYF. Using reference TRBV5-6 and TRBJ2-3 for the parts outside the CDR3, the full variable domain is DAGVTQSPTHLIKTRGQQVTLRCSPKSGHDTVSWYQQALGQGPQFIFQYYEEEERQRGNFPDRFSGHQFPNYSSELNVNALLLGDSALYLCASSTGTDTQYFGPGTRLTVL.

The chain links TRBV11-1 to TRBJ2-1; D is uncertain. This CDR3 region has 13 residues. In germline, CDR1 is SGHAT, CDR2 FQDESV (reference sequence). V gave up 6 bases and J gave up 7 bases, with 13 bases separating them. The CDR3 spells CASRGHGLNEQFF. Written as DNA, the CDR3 is TGTGCCAGCAGAGGCCACGGCCTGAATGAGCAGTTCTTC.

The J gene is TRBJ2-6, the V gene TRBV4-1; unclear D gene. In germline, CDR1 is MGHRA, CDR2 YSYEKL. The CDR3 has 17 residues. The V end was cut by 3 bases, the J end by 1 base, with 13 bases between. Here the CDR3 DNA reads TGCGCCAGCAGCCATTCGTATGCCGGTTCTGGGGCCAACGTCCTGACTTTC. Encoded protein: CASSHSYAGSGANVLTF.

The chain combines TRBV2 with TRBJ1-1; possibly TRBD1 for D (5 bases). Germline CDR1 is SNHLY and CDR2 is FYNNEI. V was pared by 6 bases and J by 2 bases, with 10 bases between. This CDR3 spans 13 amino acids. CDR3 loop: CASRGVSNTEAFF. For the CDR3, the DNA is TGTGCCAGCAGAGGGGTTTCCAACACTGAAGCTTTCTTT.

The chain uses TRBV15 and TRBJ2-3, with 10 bases matching TRBD2. With V trimmed by 4 bases and J by 3 bases, 4 bases remained unmatched. Germline CDR1 and CDR2: LNHNV and YYDKDF (reference sequence). This CDR3 spans 15 amino acids. The CDR3, as DNA: TGTGCCACCAGCACCCCTAGCGGGGGTACAGATACGCAGTATTTT. It encodes CATSTPSGGTDTQYF.

The chain has TRBV27 and TRBJ1-2; TRBD1 might be the D (6 bases). This CDR3 region has 14 residues. In germline, CDR1 is MNHEY, CDR2 SMNVEV (reference sequence). The V end was cut by 5 bases, the J end by 6 bases, with 16 bases between. DNA for the CDR3: TGTGCCAGCAGTCTCCTTGGCAGGGGAGATGGCTACACCTTC. The encoded protein is CASSLLGRGDGYTF.

This clone showed up just once. V and J are TRBV5-1 and TRBJ2-2; 9 bases match TRBD1. Germline V gives CDR1 SGHRS, CDR2 YFSETQ. Trimming at V came to 3 bases and at J to 3 bases, leaving 3 bases not matched to a gene. This CDR3 region has 15 residues. The CDR3 DNA follows: TGCGCCAGCAGCTGGGACAGGGTTGACACCGGGGAGCTGTTTTTT. Protein: CASSWDRVDTGELFF.